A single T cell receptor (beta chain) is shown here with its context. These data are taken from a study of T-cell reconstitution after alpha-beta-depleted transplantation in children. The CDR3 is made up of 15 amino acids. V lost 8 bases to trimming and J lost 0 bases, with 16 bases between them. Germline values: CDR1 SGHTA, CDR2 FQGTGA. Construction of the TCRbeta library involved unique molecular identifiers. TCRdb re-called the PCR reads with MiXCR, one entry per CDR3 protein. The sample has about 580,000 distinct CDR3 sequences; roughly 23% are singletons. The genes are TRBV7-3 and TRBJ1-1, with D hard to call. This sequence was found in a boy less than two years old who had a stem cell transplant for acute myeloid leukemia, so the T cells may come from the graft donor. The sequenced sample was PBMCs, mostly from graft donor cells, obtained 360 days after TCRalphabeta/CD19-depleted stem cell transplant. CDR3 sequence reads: CASSLDRTVNTEAFF. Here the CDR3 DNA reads TGTGCCAGCTCCTTAGACCGGACCGTGAACACTGAAGCTTTCTTT.